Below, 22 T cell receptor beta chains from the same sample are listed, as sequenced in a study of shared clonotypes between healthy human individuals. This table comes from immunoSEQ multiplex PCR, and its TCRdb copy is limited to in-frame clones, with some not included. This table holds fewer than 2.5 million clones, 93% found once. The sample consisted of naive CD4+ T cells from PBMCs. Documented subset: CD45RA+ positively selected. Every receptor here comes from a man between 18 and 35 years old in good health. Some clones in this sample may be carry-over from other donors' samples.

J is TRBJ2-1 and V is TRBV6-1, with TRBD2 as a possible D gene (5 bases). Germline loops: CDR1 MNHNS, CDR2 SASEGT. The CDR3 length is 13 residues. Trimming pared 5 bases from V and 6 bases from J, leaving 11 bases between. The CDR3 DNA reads TGTGCCAGCAGTTTCGGACGGGGCAATGAGCAGTTCTTC. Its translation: CASSFGRGNEQFF.

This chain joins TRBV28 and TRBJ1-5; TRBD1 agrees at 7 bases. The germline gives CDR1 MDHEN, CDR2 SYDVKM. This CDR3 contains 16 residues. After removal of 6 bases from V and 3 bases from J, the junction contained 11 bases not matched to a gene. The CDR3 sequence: CASRGAGGVPNQPQHF. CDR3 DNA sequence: TGTGCCAGCAGAGGTGCAGGGGGAGTCCCCAATCAGCCCCAGCATTTT.

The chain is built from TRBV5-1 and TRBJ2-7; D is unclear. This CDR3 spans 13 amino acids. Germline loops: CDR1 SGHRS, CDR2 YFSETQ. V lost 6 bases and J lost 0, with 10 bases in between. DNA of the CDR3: TGCGCCAGCAACGACCCGAGCTCCTACGAGCAGTACTTC. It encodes CASNDPSSYEQYF.

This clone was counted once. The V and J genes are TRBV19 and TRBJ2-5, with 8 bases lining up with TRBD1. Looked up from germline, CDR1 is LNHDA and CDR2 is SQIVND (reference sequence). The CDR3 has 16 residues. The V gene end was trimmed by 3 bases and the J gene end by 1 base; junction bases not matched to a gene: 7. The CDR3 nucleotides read TGTGCCAGTAGTATGCGGACAGGGACAAGCCAAGAGACCCAGTACTTC. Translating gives CASSMRTGTSQETQYF.

The CDR3 loop reads CASSRSGAGVRAGELFF. The CDR3 DNA follows: TGTGCCAGCAGCCGCTCTGGGGCAGGGGTTAGGGCCGGGGAGCTGTTTTTT. This chain links TRBV28 with TRBJ2-2, with a weak D call TRBD1 (6 bases). Germline assignment: CDR1 MDHEN and CDR2 SYDVKM. CDR3 length equals 17 residues. V shed 6 bases and J shed 6 bases, with 23 bases lying between them. Supplemented by reference TRBV28 and TRBJ2-2, the full variable domain reads DVKVTQSSRYLVKRTGEKVFLECVQDMDHENMFWYRQDPGLGLRLIYFSYDVKMKEKGDIPEGYSVSREKKERFSLILESASTNQTSMYLCASSRSGAGVRAGELFFGEGSRLTVL.

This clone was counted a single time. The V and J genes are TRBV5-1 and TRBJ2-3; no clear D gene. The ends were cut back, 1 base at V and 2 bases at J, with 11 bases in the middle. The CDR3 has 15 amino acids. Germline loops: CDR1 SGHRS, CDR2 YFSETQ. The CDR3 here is CASSLFSEITDTQYF. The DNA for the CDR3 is TGCGCCAGCAGCTTGTTTTCGGAAATCACAGATACGCAGTATTTT.

CDR3 coding DNA: TGCGCCAGCAGCTCCGGACAGGGGACTAACTATGGCTACACCTTC. Translating it yields CASSSGQGTNYGYTF. The gene calls are TRBV5-1 and TRBJ1-2, with 9 bases matching TRBD1. Germline values: CDR1 SGHRS, CDR2 YFSETQ. The J segment lost 0 bases and the V segment lost 3 bases, leaving 3 bases of the junction unmatched. The CDR3 consists of 15 residues.

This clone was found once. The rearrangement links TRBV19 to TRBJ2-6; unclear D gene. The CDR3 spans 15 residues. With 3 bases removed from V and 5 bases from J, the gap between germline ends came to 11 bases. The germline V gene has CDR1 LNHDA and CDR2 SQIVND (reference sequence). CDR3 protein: CASSILGSWANVLTF. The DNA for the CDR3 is TGTGCCAGTAGTATCCTCGGAAGCTGGGCCAACGTCCTGACTTTC.

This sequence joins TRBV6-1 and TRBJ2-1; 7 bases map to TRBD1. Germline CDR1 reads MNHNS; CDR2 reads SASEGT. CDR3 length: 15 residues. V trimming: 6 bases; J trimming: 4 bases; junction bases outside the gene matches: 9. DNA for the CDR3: TGTGCCAGCAGATCCGGGACAGTGATTTACAATGAGCAGTTCTTC. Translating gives CASRSGTVIYNEQFF.

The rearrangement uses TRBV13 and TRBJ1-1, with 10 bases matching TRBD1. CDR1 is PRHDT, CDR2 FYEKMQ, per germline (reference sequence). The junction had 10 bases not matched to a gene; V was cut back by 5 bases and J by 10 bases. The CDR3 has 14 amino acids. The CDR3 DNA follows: TGTGCCAGCAGCCTACGGACAGGGGGTATGGGAGCTTTCTTT. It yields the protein CASSLRTGGMGAFF.

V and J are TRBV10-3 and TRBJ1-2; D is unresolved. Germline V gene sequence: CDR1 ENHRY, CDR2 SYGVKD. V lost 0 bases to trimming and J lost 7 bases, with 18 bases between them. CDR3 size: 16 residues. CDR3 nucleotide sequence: TGTGCCATCAGTGAGTCGACTCCCAGACTGTATGGTGGCTACACCTTC. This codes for CAISESTPRLYGGYTF.

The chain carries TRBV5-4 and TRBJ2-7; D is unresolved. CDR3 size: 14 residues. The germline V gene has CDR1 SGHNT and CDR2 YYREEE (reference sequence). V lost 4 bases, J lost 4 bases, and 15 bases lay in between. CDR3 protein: CASSRFGVSYEQYF. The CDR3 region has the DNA TGTGCCAGCAGCCGGTTTGGGGTGAGTTACGAGCAGTACTTC.

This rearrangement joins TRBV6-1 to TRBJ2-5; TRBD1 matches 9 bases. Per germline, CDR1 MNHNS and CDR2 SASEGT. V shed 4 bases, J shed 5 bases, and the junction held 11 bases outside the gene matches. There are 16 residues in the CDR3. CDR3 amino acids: CASSATHRGRAETQYF. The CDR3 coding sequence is TGTGCCAGCAGTGCGACTCACAGGGGGCGCGCGGAGACCCAGTACTTC.

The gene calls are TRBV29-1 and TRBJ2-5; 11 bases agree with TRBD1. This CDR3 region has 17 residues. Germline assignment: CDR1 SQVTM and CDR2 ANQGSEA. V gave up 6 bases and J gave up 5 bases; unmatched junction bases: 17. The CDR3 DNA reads TGCAGCGTGGCCGTCCCGGGACAGGGGGATGAGGGGGAGACCCAGTACTTC. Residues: CSVAVPGQGDEGETQYF.

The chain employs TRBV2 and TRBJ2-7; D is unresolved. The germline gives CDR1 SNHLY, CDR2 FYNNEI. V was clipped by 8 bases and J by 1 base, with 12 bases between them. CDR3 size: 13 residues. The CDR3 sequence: CASHYGRSYEQYF. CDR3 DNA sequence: TGTGCCAGCCACTATGGACGGTCCTACGAGCAGTACTTC.

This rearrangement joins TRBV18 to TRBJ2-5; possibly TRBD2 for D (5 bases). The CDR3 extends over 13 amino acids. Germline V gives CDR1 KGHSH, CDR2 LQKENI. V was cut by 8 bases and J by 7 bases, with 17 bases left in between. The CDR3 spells CASHPGVSGTQYF. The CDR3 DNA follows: TGTGCCAGCCACCCCGGGGTATCCGGGACCCAGTACTTC. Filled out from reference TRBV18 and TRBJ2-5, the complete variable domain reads NAGVMQNPRHLVRRRGQEARLRCSPMKGHSHVYWYRQLPEEGLKFMVYLQKENIIDESGMPKERFSAEFPKEGPSILRIQQVVRGDSAAYFCASHPGVSGTQYFGPGTRLLVL.

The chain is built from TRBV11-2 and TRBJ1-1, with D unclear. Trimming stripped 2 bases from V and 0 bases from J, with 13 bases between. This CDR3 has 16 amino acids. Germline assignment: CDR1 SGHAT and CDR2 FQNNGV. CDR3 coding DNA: TGTGCCAGCAGCTTAAGGCAGCCGAACATGAACACTGAAGCTTTCTTT. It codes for CASSLRQPNMNTEAFF. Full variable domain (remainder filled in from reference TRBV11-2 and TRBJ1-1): EAGVAQSPRYKIIEKRQSVAFWCNPISGHATLYWYQQILGQGPKLLIQFQNNGVVDDSQLPKDRFSAERLKGVDSTLKIQPAKLEDSAVYLCASSLRQPNMNTEAFFGQGTRLTVV.

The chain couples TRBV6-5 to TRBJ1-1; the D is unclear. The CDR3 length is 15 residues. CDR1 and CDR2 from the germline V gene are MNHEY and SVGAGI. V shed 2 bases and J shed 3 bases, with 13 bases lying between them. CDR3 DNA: TGTGCCAGCAGTTACGCCGGGGTAGGCGACACTGAAGCTTTCTTT. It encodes CASSYAGVGDTEAFF.

DNA of the CDR3: TGTGCCTGGACGGACAGGGGTTGGACTGAAGCTTTCTTT. Its translation is CAWTDRGWTEAFF. The chain recombines TRBV30 with TRBJ1-1; 9 positions match TRBD1. This CDR3 has 13 amino acids. Germline assignment: CDR1 GTSNPN and CDR2 SVGIG (reference sequence). The V gene end was trimmed by 4 bases and the J gene end by 5 bases; junction bases not matched to a gene: 5. Full variable domain (missing parts from reference TRBV30 and TRBJ1-1): SQTIHQWPATLVQPVGSPLSLECTVEGTSNPNLYWYRQAAGRGLQLLFYSVGIGQISSEVPQNLSASRPQDRQFILSSKKLLLSDSGFYLCAWTDRGWTEAFFGQGTRLTVV.

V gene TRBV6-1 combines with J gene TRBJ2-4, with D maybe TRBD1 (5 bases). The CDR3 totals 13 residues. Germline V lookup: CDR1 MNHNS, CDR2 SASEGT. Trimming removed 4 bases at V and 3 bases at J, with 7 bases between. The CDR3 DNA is TGTGCCAGCAGTGGAGGACACAAAAACATTCAGTACTTC. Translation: CASSGGHKNIQYF.

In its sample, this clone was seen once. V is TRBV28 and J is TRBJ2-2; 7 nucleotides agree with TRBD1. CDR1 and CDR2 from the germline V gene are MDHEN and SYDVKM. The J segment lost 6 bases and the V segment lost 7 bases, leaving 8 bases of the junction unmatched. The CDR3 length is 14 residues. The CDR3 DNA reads TGTGCCAGCACCACCCCGAGGGGGCCCGGGGAGCTGTTTTTT. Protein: CASTTPRGPGELFF.

The CDR3 nucleotides are TGTGCCTGGAGTCGACAGGGGGCGGGTGGACTAGCGTCCGATACGCAGTATTTT. This translates into CAWSRQGAGGLASDTQYF. The J gene is TRBJ2-3, the V gene TRBV30; weak D call: TRBD1 (10 bases). V lost 2 bases, J lost 6 bases, and 27 bases lay in between. The CDR3 runs to 18 residues. Germline lookup yields CDR1 GTSNPN and CDR2 SVGIG (reference sequence).